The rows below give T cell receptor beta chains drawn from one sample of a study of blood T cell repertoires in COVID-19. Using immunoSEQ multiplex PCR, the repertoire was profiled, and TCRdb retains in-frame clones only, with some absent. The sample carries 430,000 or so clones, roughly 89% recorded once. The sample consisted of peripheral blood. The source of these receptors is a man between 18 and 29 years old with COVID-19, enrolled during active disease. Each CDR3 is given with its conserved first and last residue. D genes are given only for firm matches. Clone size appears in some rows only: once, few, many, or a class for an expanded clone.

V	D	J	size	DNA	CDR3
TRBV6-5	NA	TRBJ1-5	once	TGTGCCAGCAGCCGGACAGACAATCAGCCCCAGCATTTT	CASSRTDNQPQHF
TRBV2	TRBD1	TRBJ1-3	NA	TGTGCCAGCAGAGGCTTACAGGGGGACACCATATATTTT	CASRGLQGDTIYF
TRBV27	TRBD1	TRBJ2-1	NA	TGTGCCAGCAGTGGAACAGGGGGCCCCTACAATGAGCAGTTCTTC	CASSGTGGPYNEQFF
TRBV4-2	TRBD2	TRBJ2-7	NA	TGTGCCAGCAGCCAAGAAAGGGTTGGCGGGACTATCTCCTACGAGCAGTACTTC	CASSQERVGGTISYEQYF
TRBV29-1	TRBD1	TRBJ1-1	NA	TGCAGCGTTGAAGGTCGGACAGGGGGAACTGAAGCTTTCTTT	CSVEGRTGGTEAFF
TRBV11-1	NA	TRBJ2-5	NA	TGTGCCAGCAGCTCCCGAAGCGGCCTGGAGACCCAGTACTTC	CASSSRSGLETQYF
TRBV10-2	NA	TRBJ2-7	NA	TGCGCCAGCTCCCGGCAAGAGGCCTACGAGCAGTACTTC	CASSRQEAYEQYF
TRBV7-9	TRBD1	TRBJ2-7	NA	TGTGCCAGCAGCTCGGGACAGCCAAGGCCCTACGAGCAGTACTTC	CASSSGQPRPYEQYF
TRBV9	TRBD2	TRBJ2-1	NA	TGTGCCAGCAGCGGGACTAGCGGGGACCACTACAATGAGCAGTTCTTC	CASSGTSGDHYNEQFF
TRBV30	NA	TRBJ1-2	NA	TGTGCCTCCCCAAGGCAGAGCGGGTTGGCTAACTATGGCTACACCTTC	CASPRQSGLANYGYTF
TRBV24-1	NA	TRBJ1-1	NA	TGTGCCACCAGTGACGCGACAGGTGGCGACACTGAAGCTTTCTTT	CATSDATGGDTEAFF
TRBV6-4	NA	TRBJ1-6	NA	TGTGCCAGAGGGGGAGAGGTCGAGGGGAGCTCCTATAATTCACCCCTCCACTTT	CARGGEVEGSSYNSPLHF
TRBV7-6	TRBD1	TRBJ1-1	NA	TGTGCCAGCAGCTCCACAGGGGTGAGAAAGAGGACTGAAGCTTTCTTT	CASSSTGVRKRTEAFF
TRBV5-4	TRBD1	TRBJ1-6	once	TGTGCCAGCAGATACAGGGGGGATTCACCCCTCCACTTT	CASRYRGDSPLHF
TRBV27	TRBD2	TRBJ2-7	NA	TGTGCCAGCAGTCTAGCGGGAGGGCAAAGCGAGCAGTACTTC	CASSLAGGQSEQYF
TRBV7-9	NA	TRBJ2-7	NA	TGTGCCAGCAGCTTCGCCGGGATCCACGAGCAGTACTTC	CASSFAGIHEQYF
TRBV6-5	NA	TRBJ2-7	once	TGTGCCAGCAGGCGGGGTTTGCATGGCTACGAGCAGTACTTC	CASRRGLHGYEQYF
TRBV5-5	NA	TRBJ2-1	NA	TGTGCCAGCAGTTCACTCGTTGACAATGAGCAGTTCTTC	CASSSLVDNEQFF
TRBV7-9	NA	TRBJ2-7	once	TGTGCCAGCAGCTTTTATAGGGAGGAATACGAGCAGTACTTC	CASSFYREEYEQYF
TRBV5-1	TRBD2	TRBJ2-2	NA	TGCGCCAGCAGCTGGGGGACTAGCGGCACCGGGGAGCTGTTTTTT	CASSWGTSGTGELFF
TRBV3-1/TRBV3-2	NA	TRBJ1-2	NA	TGTGCCAGCAGCAACCCAGGGCGTTCTTTCGGCTACACCTTC	CASSNPGRSFGYTF
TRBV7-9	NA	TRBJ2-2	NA	TGTGCCAGCAGCTTAGTCGCGGGGCCCGGGGAGCTGTTTTTT	CASSLVAGPGELFF
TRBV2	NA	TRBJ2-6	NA	TGTGCCAGCACCCAATCATTCGGCTCTGGGGCCAACGTCCTGACTTTC	CASTQSFGSGANVLTF
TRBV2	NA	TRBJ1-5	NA	TGTGCCAGCAGTGAACAGGATCAGCCCCAGCATTTT	CASSEQDQPQHF
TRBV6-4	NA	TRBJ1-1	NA	TGTGCCAGCAGCCCCGGGGGAGTGGGCGCTGAAGCTTTCTTT	CASSPGGVGAEAFF
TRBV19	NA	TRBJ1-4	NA	TGTGCCAGTAGTATTTTTGGGACAAGAGTTGAAAAACTGTTTTTT	CASSIFGTRVEKLFF
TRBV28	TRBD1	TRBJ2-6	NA	TGTGCCAGCAGTACACCGGGACAGGGGGCGCCGGGGGCCAACGTCCTGACTTTC	CASSTPGQGAPGANVLTF
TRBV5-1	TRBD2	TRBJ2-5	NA	TGCGCCAGCGCCACCTTAGCGGGGGGGCTGCGAGAGACCCAGTACTTC	CASATLAGGLRETQYF
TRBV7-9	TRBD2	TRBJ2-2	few	TGTGCCAGCAGCTTAGGGACTAGCGGACACACCGGGGAGCTGTTTTTT	CASSLGTSGHTGELFF
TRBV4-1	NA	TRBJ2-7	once	TGCGCCAGCAGCCAAGACTTTCAGGGCTACGAGCAGTACTTC	CASSQDFQGYEQYF
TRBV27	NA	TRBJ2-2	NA	TGTGCCAGCAGTTTATTGGGGGGAATAACCGGGGAGCTGTTTTTT	CASSLLGGITGELFF
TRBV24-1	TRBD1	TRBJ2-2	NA	TGTGCCACCAGCGAGGACAGGGCGGACACCGGGGAGCTGTTTTTT	CATSEDRADTGELFF
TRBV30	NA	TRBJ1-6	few	TGTGCCTGGAGTATTACGGGATCGGGGAATTCACCCCTCCACTTT	CAWSITGSGNSPLHF
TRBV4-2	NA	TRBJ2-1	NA	TGTGCCAGCAGCCCATCCGGGACACTATACAATGAGCAGTTCTTC	CASSPSGTLYNEQFF
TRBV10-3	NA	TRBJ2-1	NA	TGTGCCATCAGCGGGACAAACACCTACAATGAGCAGTTCTTC	CAISGTNTYNEQFF
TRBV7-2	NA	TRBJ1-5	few	TGTGCCAGCAGCATGCAGGGCACGAACAATCAGCCCCAGCATTTT	CASSMQGTNNQPQHF
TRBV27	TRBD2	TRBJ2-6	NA	TGTGCCAGCGGCCTCGGCGGGGGTAAGGGGTCTGGGGCCAACGTCCTGACTTTC	CASGLGGGKGSGANVLTF
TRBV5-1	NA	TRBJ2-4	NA	TGCGCCAGCAGCTTAGGACAGCCAACAACCTTAGCCAAAAACATTCAGTACTTC	CASSLGQPTTLAKNIQYF
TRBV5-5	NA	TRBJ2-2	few	TGTGCCAGCAGCTTTCAAACGGGACCAGGAGGGAGGGAGCTGTTTTTT	CASSFQTGPGGRELFF
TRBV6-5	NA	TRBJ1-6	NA	TGTGCCAGCAGTTATGACAGCCAGTATAATTCACCCCTCCACTTT	CASSYDSQYNSPLHF
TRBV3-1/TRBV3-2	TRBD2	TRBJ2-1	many	TGTGCCAGCAGCCAAGATGTCACTAGCGGGATGAATGAGCAGTTCTTC	CASSQDVTSGMNEQFF
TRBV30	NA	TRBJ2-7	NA	TGTGCCTGGAGCCGGGACTCTTACGAGCAGTACTTC	CAWSRDSYEQYF
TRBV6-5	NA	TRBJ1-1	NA	TGTGCCACCGCCGTCGGGTTGAACACTGAAGCTTTCTTT	CATAVGLNTEAFF
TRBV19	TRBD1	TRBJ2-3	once	TGTGCCAGTAGTATACAGACAGGGGGATTTATCACAGATACGCAGTATTTT	CASSIQTGGFITDTQYF
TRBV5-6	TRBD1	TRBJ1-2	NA	TGTGCCAGCAGCAACACGAACAGGGGGGTTGGCTACACCTTC	CASSNTNRGVGYTF
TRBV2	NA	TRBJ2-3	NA	TGTGCCAGCAGCCCCACCCGGAGATTCGACGGTACGCAGTATTTT	CASSPTRRFDGTQYF
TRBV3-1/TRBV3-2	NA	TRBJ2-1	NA	TGTGCCAGCAGAGGGGCCAATGAGCAGTTCTTC	CASRGANEQFF
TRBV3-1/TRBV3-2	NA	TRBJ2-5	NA	TGTGCCAGCAGCCACTCGTCCAGGGTGGAAGAGACCCAGTACTTC	CASSHSSRVEETQYF
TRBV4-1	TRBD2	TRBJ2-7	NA	TGCGCCAGCAGCCCCCCGGGACTAGCGGCCTACGAGCAGTACTTC	CASSPPGLAAYEQYF
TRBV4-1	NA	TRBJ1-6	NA	TGCGCCAGCAGCCAAAGTACGACAGGTGGCTCACCCCTCCACTTT	CASSQSTTGGSPLHF
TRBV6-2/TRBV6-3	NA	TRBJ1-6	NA	TGTGCCAGCAGTTACTCGACCAGGGTGAATTCACCCCTCCACTTT	CASSYSTRVNSPLHF